Shown below are 23 T cell receptor beta chains from a single sample sequenced in a study of blood T cell repertoires in COVID-19. Profiling relied on immunoSEQ multiplex PCR, and the TCRdb table lists in-frame clones only, not all of them. The table includes more than 250,000 clones, approximately 83% detected once. Sequencing input: peripheral blood. The receptors shown here come from a woman in her 30s who had recovered from COVID-19.

The chain combines TRBV29-1 with TRBJ1-6; 10 bases align to TRBD1. The CDR3 is 16 residues long. V was pared by 3 bases and J by 7 bases, with 9 bases of the junction left unmatched. Germline values: CDR1 SQVTM, CDR2 ANQGSEA. CDR3 sequence (DNA): TGCAGCGTTGACTCCCTGGACAGGGGGAGGAATTCACCCCTCCACTTT. Translating it yields CSVDSLDRGRNSPLHF.

V is TRBV3-1 (or the pseudogene TRBV3-2) and J is TRBJ1-1; TRBD1 is a possible D gene (5 bases). V was clipped by 5 bases and J by 0 bases, with 10 bases between them. The CDR3 has 14 residues. CDR1 is LGHDT and CDR2 is YNNKEL in the germline V gene (reference sequence). The CDR3 here is CASSWRGLNTEAFF. For the CDR3, the DNA is TGTGCCAGCAGCTGGAGGGGACTGAACACTGAAGCTTTCTTT.

V usage is TRBV18 and J usage is TRBJ1-6; 10 nucleotides line up with TRBD1. CDR3 size: 15 residues. V dropped 2 bases and J dropped 8; count of bases not matched to a gene: 3. The germline CDR1 and CDR2 sequences are KGHSH and LQKENI. The CDR3 DNA reads TGTGCCAGCTCACCAGGACAGGGGGGGCATTCACCCCTCCACTTT. Protein: CASSPGQGGHSPLHF.

Written as DNA, the CDR3 is TGTGCCAGCTCACTTGACAGGGGGGAGACCCAGTACTTC. Its translation: CASSLDRGETQYF. V gene TRBV18 combines with J gene TRBJ2-5, with 9 positions matching TRBD1. The CDR3 has 13 amino acids. Unmatched junction bases numbered 2, after V lost 4 bases and J lost 5 bases. The germline gives CDR1 KGHSH, CDR2 LQKENI. Looking up the rest from reference TRBV18 and TRBJ2-5 gives the full variable domain: NAGVMQNPRHLVRRRGQEARLRCSPMKGHSHVYWYRQLPEEGLKFMVYLQKENIIDESGMPKERFSAEFPKEGPSILRIQQVVRGDSAAYFCASSLDRGETQYFGPGTRLLVL.

The chain carries TRBV6-5 and TRBJ2-7, with D tentatively TRBD1 (5 bases). This CDR3 has 16 residues. CDR1 is MNHEY, CDR2 SVGAGI, per germline. The germline V and J ends were trimmed by 0 bases and 2 bases, with 14 bases remaining between them. Here the CDR3 DNA reads TGTGCCAGCAGTTACTCGATGTACCAGGGCGCCTACGAGCAGTACTTC. This sequence encodes CASSYSMYQGAYEQYF.

V and J are TRBV7-9 and TRBJ1-1; the D is unclear. The CDR3 contains 13 residues. V gave up 6 bases and J gave up 3 bases, with 11 bases separating them. CDR1 is SEHNR, CDR2 FQNEAQ, per germline (reference sequence). CDR3 DNA sequence: TGTGCCAGCAGGGAGGGTGGAGACACTGAAGCTTTCTTT. Translated, it gives CASREGGDTEAFF.

The chain links TRBV6-4 to TRBJ1-5; the match to TRBD1 covers 9 bases. Trimming removed 4 bases from V and 6 bases from J; junction bases left unmatched: 1. The CDR3 has 13 residues. Germline assignment: CDR1 MRHNA and CDR2 SNTAGT. CDR3: CASSVTGGQPQHF. CDR3 DNA sequence: TGTGCCAGCAGTGTGACAGGGGGTCAGCCCCAGCATTTT.

The chain is built from TRBV5-8 and TRBJ2-7; possibly TRBD2 for D (6 bases). Trimming removed 4 bases at V and 5 bases at J, with 13 bases between. Germline values: CDR1 SGHTS, CDR2 YDEGEE. The CDR3 covers 13 residues. The CDR3 spells CASSAAGLDEQYF. The CDR3 region has the DNA TGTGCCAGCAGCGCCGCGGGACTGGACGAGCAGTACTTC.

This clone was counted a few times. The V gene is TRBV9, the J gene TRBJ2-2; TRBD2 aligns across 7 bases. The CDR3 is made up of 15 amino acids. CDR1 is SGDLS and CDR2 is YYNGEE in the germline V gene. V gave up 3 bases and J gave up 7 bases; unmatched junction bases: 9. The CDR3 is CASSAGGRFIGELFF. As DNA, the CDR3 is TGTGCCAGCAGCGCAGGCGGGAGATTCATCGGGGAGCTGTTTTTT. Full variable domain (remainder filled in from reference TRBV9 and TRBJ2-2): DSGVTQTPKHLITATGQRVTLRCSPRSGDLSVYWYQQSLDQGLQFLIQYYNGEERAKGNILERFSAQQFPDLHSELNLSSLELGDSALYFCASSAGGRFIGELFFGEGSRLTVL.

The rearrangement links TRBV27 to TRBJ2-7; D is perhaps TRBD2 (6 bases). V was pared by 10 bases and J by 7 bases, with 29 bases between. In germline, CDR1 is MNHEY, CDR2 SMNVEV (reference sequence). The CDR3 totals 16 residues. This CDR3 is CATGKVLAGGSHEQYF. CDR3 nucleotide sequence: TGTGCCACCGGGAAGGTTCTGGCCGGGGGTTCCCATGAGCAGTACTTC.

V usage is TRBV2 and J usage is TRBJ2-3; 8 bases fit TRBD2. Germline values: CDR1 SNHLY, CDR2 FYNNEI. After removal of 4 bases from V and 3 bases from J, the junction contained 3 bases not matched to a gene. The length of the CDR3 is 14 residues. This CDR3 is CASSATGGTDTQYF. Written as DNA, the CDR3 is TGTGCCAGCAGTGCCACGGGGGGGACAGATACGCAGTATTTT.

The chain links TRBV27 to TRBJ1-6; the D is unclear. CDR1 is MNHEY and CDR2 is SMNVEV in the germline V gene (reference sequence). Trimming stripped 0 bases from V and 10 bases from J, with 7 bases between. This CDR3 contains 13 residues. CDR3 sequence reads: CASSLSPQSPLHF. The CDR3 DNA reads TGTGCCAGCAGTTTATCCCCCCAGTCACCCCTCCACTTT.

This clone appeared once. The V gene is TRBV6-5, the J gene TRBJ2-3, with TRBD1 matching over 8 bases. Germline loops: CDR1 MNHEY, CDR2 SVGAGI. The CDR3 is 14 residues long. V shed 4 bases, J shed 3 bases, and the junction held 3 bases outside the gene matches. CDR3: CASSFDRGTDTQYF. As DNA, the CDR3 is TGTGCCAGCAGTTTCGACAGGGGTACAGATACGCAGTATTTT.

This chain uses TRBV27 with TRBJ1-3; 8 bases map to TRBD1. This CDR3 comprises 17 residues. CDR1 and CDR2 (germline): MNHEY, SMNVEV (reference sequence). V gave up 4 bases and J gave up 8 bases; unmatched junction bases: 16. CDR3 coding DNA: TGTGCCAGCAGTTCTACCGGGACAGGAACCTTATGGGACACCATATATTTT. This translates into CASSSTGTGTLWDTIYF.

This clone was picked up a small number of times. This sequence joins TRBV5-6 and TRBJ1-3; 7 positions agree with TRBD1. In germline, CDR1 is SGHDT, CDR2 YYEEEE. V was clipped by 3 bases and J by 0 bases; unmatched bases: 3. The CDR3 loop spans 15 amino acids. CDR3 nucleotide sequence: TGTGCCAGCAGCTCAACAGGGGTCTCTGGAAACACCATATATTTT. Translated, it gives CASSSTGVSGNTIYF.

The chain recombines TRBV5-1 with TRBJ1-1; 11 bases line up with TRBD1. CDR3 size: 16 residues. CDR1 is SGHRS, CDR2 YFSETQ, per germline. Trimming cost V 4 bases and J 0 bases; bases outside gene matches: 5. CDR3 in amino acids: CASSQDRGRLNTEAFF. In DNA form, the CDR3 reads TGCGCCAGCAGCCAGGACAGGGGGCGGTTGAACACTGAAGCTTTCTTT.

This chain connects TRBV5-4 to TRBJ2-7; TRBD1 agrees at 7 bases. V trimming: 0 bases; J trimming: 2 bases; junction bases outside the gene matches: 11. Germline values: CDR1 SGHNT, CDR2 YYREEE (reference sequence). This CDR3 comprises 17 residues. The CDR3 DNA sequence: TGTGCCAGCAGCTTGGCCGGGGACAGTGGACCTGCCTACGAGCAGTACTTC. Protein: CASSLAGDSGPAYEQYF.

This rearrangement joins TRBV19 to TRBJ2-1; TRBD2 aligns across 13 bases. After removal of 4 bases from V and 0 bases from J, the junction contained 6 bases not matched to a gene. This CDR3 spans 18 amino acids. The germline V gene has CDR1 LNHDA and CDR2 SQIVND (reference sequence). The CDR3 sequence: CASSRGLAGLSSYNEQFF. Here the CDR3 DNA reads TGTGCCAGTAGTAGGGGACTAGCGGGGCTTAGCTCCTACAATGAGCAGTTCTTC.

The V call is TRBV5-1, the J call TRBJ2-5; TRBD2 might be the D (6 bases). Per germline, CDR1 SGHRS and CDR2 YFSETQ. This CDR3 spans 13 amino acids. Trimming shortened V by 2 bases and J by 4 bases, and 9 bases separated the two germline ends. CDR3 loop: CASSLMEGETQYF. In DNA form, the CDR3 reads TGCGCCAGCAGCTTAATGGAGGGAGAGACCCAGTACTTC.

The chain recombines TRBV5-1 with TRBJ1-3, with TRBD1 as a possible D gene (5 bases). Between the trimmed V and J ends, which lost 3 bases and 4 bases, there was a span of 14 bases. The CDR3 runs to 15 residues. In germline, CDR1 is SGHRS, CDR2 YFSETQ. CDR3 bases: TGCGCCAGCAGCTCGACGCCGGGACTAGGAAACACCATATATTTT. Encoded protein: CASSSTPGLGNTIYF.

The rearrangement joins TRBV2 to TRBJ2-3, with a weak D call TRBD2 (7 bases). This CDR3 contains 15 residues. The V gene's germline CDR1 is SNHLY and CDR2 FYNNEI. Trimming stripped 5 bases from V and 5 bases from J, with 17 bases between. The CDR3 region is CASSTGAGARDTQYF. DNA of the CDR3: TGTGCCAGCAGTACGGGGGCGGGGGCAAGAGATACGCAGTATTTT.

The genes are TRBV5-4 and TRBJ2-1; TRBD2 aligns across 13 bases. The CDR3 runs to 16 residues. Trimming at V came to 6 bases and at J to 7 bases, leaving 10 bases not matched to a gene. The germline V gene encodes CDR1 SGHNT and CDR2 YYREEE (reference sequence). The CDR3 reads CASTTDGTSGINEQFF. The CDR3 DNA follows: TGTGCCAGCACCACCGACGGGACTAGCGGGATTAATGAGCAGTTCTTC.

This clone came up many times. The rearrangement uses TRBV6-4 and TRBJ1-1, with D maybe TRBD1 (6 bases). The germline V gene encodes CDR1 MRHNA and CDR2 SNTAGT. V was shortened by 6 bases and J by 1 base, with 12 bases between the two germline ends. The CDR3 length is 14 residues. The CDR3 coding sequence is TGTGCCAGCAGAGACACGGACAGGAACACTGAAGCTTTCTTT. Translated: CASRDTDRNTEAFF.